A single sample is the source of the 17 T cell receptor beta chains below, sequenced in a study of cytomegalovirus exposure and HLA in healthy donors. PCR involved 60 Vbeta and 13 Jbeta primers. Clones were read by immunoSEQ multiplex PCR, and TCRdb kept only the in-frame ones, dropping some. The sample contains 98,000 or so clones, 60% to 80% of which appear only once. The sample taken for sequencing was PBMCs. These receptors all stem from a female donor in good health and CMV-seronegative.

This clone appeared a few times. The chain uses TRBV5-1 and TRBJ1-6; tentatively, D is TRBD1 (5 bases). This CDR3 contains 14 residues. Trimming left V 6 bases short and J 8 bases short, with 15 bases between. CDR1 is SGHRS and CDR2 is YFSETQ in the germline V gene. Here the CDR3 reads CASTARGGDSPLHF. CDR3 DNA: TGCGCCAGCACCGCCCGGGGGGGAGATTCACCCCTCCACTTT.

J is TRBJ2-2 and V is TRBV6-5; no clear D. The CDR3 is 15 amino acids. CDR1 is MNHEY and CDR2 is SVGAGI in the germline V gene. The V gene lost 6 bases and the J gene lost 1 base, with 12 bases spanning the gap. CDR3 amino acids: CASRAPGGNTGELFF. Written as DNA, the CDR3 is TGTGCCAGCAGAGCCCCTGGCGGGAACACCGGGGAGCTGTTTTTT.

In DNA form, the CDR3 reads TGTGCCAGCAGCTTAGGCGGGTCTCAGCCCCAGCATTTT. Translated, it gives CASSLGGSQPQHF. This chain uses TRBV7-8 with TRBJ1-5; D not resolved. Germline-derived CDR1 and CDR2 are SGHVS and FQNEAQ. There are 13 residues in the CDR3. Trimming removed 1 base from V and 6 bases from J, with 7 bases in between.

The CDR3 reads CASSLAILTGLRGNQPQHF. The CDR3 DNA sequence: TGTGCCAGCAGTTTAGCCATATTGACAGGGTTGAGGGGAAATCAGCCCCAGCATTTT. V usage is TRBV28 and J usage is TRBJ1-5, with 7 positions matching TRBD1. Germline values: CDR1 MDHEN, CDR2 SYDVKM. There are 19 residues in the CDR3. Trimming removed 2 bases from V and 4 bases from J; junction bases left unmatched: 17.

This rearrangement joins TRBV4-3 to TRBJ2-7, with 8 nucleotides matching TRBD1. Looked up from germline, CDR1 is LGHNA and CDR2 is YSLEER. This CDR3 region has 16 residues. V lost 5 bases to trimming and J lost 2 bases; unmatched junction nucleotides: 11. The CDR3 loop is CASSFLSRDRTYEQYF. CDR3 bases: TGCGCCAGCAGCTTCCTAAGCCGGGACAGGACCTACGAGCAGTACTTC.

The chain links TRBV5-1 to TRBJ1-6; D perhaps matches TRBD1 (5 bases). The germline gives CDR1 SGHRS, CDR2 YFSETQ. This CDR3 is built from 15 residues. The ends were cut back, 0 bases at V and 12 bases at J, with 16 bases in the middle. CDR3: CASSLDGQGRGPLHF. The CDR3 nucleotides are TGCGCCAGCAGCTTGGATGGTCAGGGCCGAGGACCCCTCCACTTT.

The gene calls are TRBV18 and TRBJ2-3; possibly TRBD1 for D (5 bases). The CDR3 contains 12 residues. The ends were cut back, 4 bases at V and 9 bases at J, with 11 bases in the middle. Germline V CDR1 and CDR2: KGHSH, LQKENI. For the CDR3, the DNA is TGTGCCAGCTCACAGGCCGCAGGGACGCAGTATTTT. Its protein product is CASSQAAGTQYF.

The chain joins TRBV11-3 to TRBJ2-2, with 7 bases fitting TRBD2. In germline, CDR1 is SGHNT, CDR2 YENEEA. V lost 5 bases and J lost 4; bases outside the gene matches: 10. The CDR3 runs 16 residues. CDR3 sequence (DNA): TGTGCCAGCAGCAAAGGAGGGAGGGCGGGCACCGGGGAGCTGTTTTTT. Its protein is CASSKGGRAGTGELFF.

Only a few counts were recorded for this clone. The genes are TRBV10-3 and TRBJ2-3; 9 bases agree with TRBD1. The J segment lost 1 base and the V segment lost 2 bases, leaving 7 bases of the junction unmatched. CDR1 is ENHRY, CDR2 SYGVKD, per germline. The CDR3 runs 17 residues. CDR3 loop: CAISETGQGTGTDTQYF. CDR3 coding DNA: TGTGCCATCAGTGAGACGGGACAGGGAACGGGCACAGATACGCAGTATTTT.

This clone came up once. CDR3 sequence reads: CASSLAAYEQYF. DNA of the CDR3: TGTGCCAGCAGCCTAGCGGCCTACGAGCAGTACTTC. The V gene is TRBV2, the J gene TRBJ2-7; 7 positions agree with TRBD2. The germline gives CDR1 SNHLY, CDR2 FYNNEI. This CDR3 is built from 12 residues. Trimming at V came to 6 bases and at J to 2 bases, leaving 1 base not matched to a gene.

The chain joins TRBV27 to TRBJ2-4; TRBD2 matches 9 bases. CDR1 and CDR2 from the germline V gene are MNHEY and SMNVEV (reference sequence). This CDR3 spans 15 amino acids. J gave up 2 bases and V 9 bases, and 8 bases lay outside the gene matches. This chain's CDR3 is CARGPGLATKNIQYF. CDR3 coding DNA: TGTGCCAGGGGCCCGGGACTAGCAACCAAAAACATTCAGTACTTC.

This sequence joins TRBV7-3 and TRBJ2-3; 7 bases align to TRBD2. Per the germline V gene, CDR1 is SGHTA and CDR2 is FQGTGA. Trimming at V came to 1 base and at J to 2 bases, leaving 3 bases not matched to a gene. This CDR3 has 15 amino acids. The CDR3 loop is CASSLMGGVTDTQYF. CDR3 nucleotide sequence: TGTGCCAGCAGCTTAATGGGGGGGGTCACAGATACGCAGTATTTT.

The V and J genes are TRBV23-1 and TRBJ1-4; D not resolved. TRBV23-1 is given ORF status, its function remaining uncertain. The V gene lost 3 bases and the J gene lost 8 bases, with 25 bases spanning the gap. The CDR3 extends over 18 amino acids. In DNA form, the CDR3 reads TGCGCCAGCAGTCACCAGACCCCCGGGCCTACCCCGGGGGAAAAACTGTTTTTT. Translating gives CASSHQTPGPTPGEKLFF.

In its sample, this clone ranks as large. This sample also contains other DNA sequences that code for the same CDR3. This sequence joins TRBV6-5 and TRBJ2-1, with a weak D call TRBD2 (6 bases). V was pared by 2 bases and J by 10 bases, with 6 bases between. Germline-derived CDR1 and CDR2 are MNHEY and SVGAGI. This CDR3 spans 11 amino acids. CDR3 nucleotides: TGTGCCAGCAGTTACGGGGGGGAGCAGTTCTTC. Amino acid sequence: CASSYGGEQFF.

Here the CDR3 reads CASSLQGLNYGYTF. Here the CDR3 DNA reads TGTGCCAGCAGTTTACAGGGATTGAACTATGGCTACACCTTC. The chain combines TRBV6-5 with TRBJ1-2, with TRBD1 as a possible D gene (6 bases). Germline lookup yields CDR1 MNHEY and CDR2 SVGAGI. This CDR3 comprises 14 residues. The ends were cut back, 4 bases at V and 2 bases at J, with 11 bases in the middle.

This chain connects TRBV15 to TRBJ2-3, with 10 bases aligning to TRBD1. Germline values: CDR1 LNHNV, CDR2 YYDKDF (reference sequence). The CDR3 has 16 residues. V gave up 6 bases and J gave up 0 bases; unmatched junction bases: 6. CDR3 region: CATSTGTGDSTDTQYF. CDR3 DNA: TGTGCCACCAGTACCGGGACAGGGGATAGCACAGATACGCAGTATTTT.

This sequence joins TRBV9 and TRBJ2-1, with TRBD1 matching over 8 bases. The CDR3 extends over 15 amino acids. Germline loops: CDR1 SGDLS, CDR2 YYNGEE. V lost 0 bases and J lost 4; bases outside the gene matches: 3. This CDR3 reads CASSVAGGEYNEQFF. The CDR3 region has the DNA TGTGCCAGCAGCGTAGCAGGGGGCGAGTACAATGAGCAGTTCTTC.